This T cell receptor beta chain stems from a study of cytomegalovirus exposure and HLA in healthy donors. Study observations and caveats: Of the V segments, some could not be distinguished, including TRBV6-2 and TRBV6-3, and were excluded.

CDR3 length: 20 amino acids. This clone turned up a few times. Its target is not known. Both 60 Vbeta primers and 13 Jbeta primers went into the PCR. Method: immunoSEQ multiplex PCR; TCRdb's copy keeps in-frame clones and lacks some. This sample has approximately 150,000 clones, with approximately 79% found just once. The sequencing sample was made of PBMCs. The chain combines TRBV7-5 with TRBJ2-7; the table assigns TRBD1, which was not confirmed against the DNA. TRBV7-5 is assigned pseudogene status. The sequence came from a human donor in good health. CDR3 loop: CARSLEEDRGYNLLSYEQYF. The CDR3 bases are TGTGCCAGAAGCTTAGAAGAGGACAGGGGCTATAACCTCCTCTCCTACGAGCAGTACTTC.